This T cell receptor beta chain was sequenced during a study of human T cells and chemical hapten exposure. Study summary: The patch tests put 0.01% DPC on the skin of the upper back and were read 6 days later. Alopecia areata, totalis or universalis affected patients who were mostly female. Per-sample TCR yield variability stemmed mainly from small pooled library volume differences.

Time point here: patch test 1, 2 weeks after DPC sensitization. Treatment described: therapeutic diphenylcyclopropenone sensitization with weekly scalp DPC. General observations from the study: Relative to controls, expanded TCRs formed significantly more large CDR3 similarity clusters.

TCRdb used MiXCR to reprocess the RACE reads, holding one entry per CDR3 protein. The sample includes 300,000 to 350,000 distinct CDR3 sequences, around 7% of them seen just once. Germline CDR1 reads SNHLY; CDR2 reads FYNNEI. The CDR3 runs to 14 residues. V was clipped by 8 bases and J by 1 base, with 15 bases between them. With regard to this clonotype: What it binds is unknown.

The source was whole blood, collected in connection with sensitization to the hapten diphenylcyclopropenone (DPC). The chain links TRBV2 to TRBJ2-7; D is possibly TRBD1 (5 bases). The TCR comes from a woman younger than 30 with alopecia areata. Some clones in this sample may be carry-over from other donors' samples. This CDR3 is CASLSRVGSYEQYF. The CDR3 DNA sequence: TGTGCCAGCTTATCCAGGGTAGGGTCCTACGAGCAGTACTTC.